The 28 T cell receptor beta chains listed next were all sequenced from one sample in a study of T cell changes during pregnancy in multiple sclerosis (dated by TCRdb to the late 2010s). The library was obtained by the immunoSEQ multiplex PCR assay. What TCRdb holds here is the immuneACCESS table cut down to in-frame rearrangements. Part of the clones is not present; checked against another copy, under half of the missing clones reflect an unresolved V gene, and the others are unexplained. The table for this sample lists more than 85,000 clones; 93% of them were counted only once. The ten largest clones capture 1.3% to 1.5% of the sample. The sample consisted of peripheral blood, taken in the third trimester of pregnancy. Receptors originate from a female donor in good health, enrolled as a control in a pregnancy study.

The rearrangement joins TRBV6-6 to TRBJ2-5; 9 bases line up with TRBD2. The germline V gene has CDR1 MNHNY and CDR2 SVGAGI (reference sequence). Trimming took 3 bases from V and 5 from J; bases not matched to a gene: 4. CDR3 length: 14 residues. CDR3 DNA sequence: TGTGCCAGCAGTTATGGCGGGAGGGTGGAGACCCAGTACTTC. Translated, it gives CASSYGGRVETQYF.

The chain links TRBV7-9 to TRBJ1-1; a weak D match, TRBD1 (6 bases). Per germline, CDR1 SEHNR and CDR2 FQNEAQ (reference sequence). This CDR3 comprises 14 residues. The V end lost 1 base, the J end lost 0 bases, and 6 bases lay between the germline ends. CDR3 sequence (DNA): TGTGCCAGCAGCTTAGACAGGGTGAACACTGAAGCTTTCTTT. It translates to CASSLDRVNTEAFF. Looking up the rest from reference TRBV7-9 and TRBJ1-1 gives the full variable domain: DTGVSQNPRHKITKRGQNVTFRCDPISEHNRLYWYRQTLGQGPEFLTYFQNEAQLEKSRLLSDRFSAERPKGSFSTLEIQRTEQGDSAMYLCASSLDRVNTEAFFGQGTRLTVV.

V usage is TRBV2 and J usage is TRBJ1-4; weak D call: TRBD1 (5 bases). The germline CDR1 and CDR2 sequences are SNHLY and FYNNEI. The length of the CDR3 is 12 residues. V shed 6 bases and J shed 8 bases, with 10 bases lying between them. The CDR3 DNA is TGTGCCAGCAGCCAGGGTTGGGAAAAACTGTTTTTT. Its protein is CASSQGWEKLFF.

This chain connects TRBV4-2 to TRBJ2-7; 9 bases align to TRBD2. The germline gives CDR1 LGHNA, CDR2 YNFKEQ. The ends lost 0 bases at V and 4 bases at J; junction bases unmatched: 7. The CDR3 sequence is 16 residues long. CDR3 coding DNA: TGTGCCAGCAGCCAAGATAAGCTAGCGGGATTATACGAGCAGTACTTC. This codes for CASSQDKLAGLYEQYF.

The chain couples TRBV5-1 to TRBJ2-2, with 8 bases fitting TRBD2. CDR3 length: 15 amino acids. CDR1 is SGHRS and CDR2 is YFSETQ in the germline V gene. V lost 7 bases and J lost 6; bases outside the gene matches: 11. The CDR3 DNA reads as TGCGCCAGCGAATCGAGCGGGAGTATCTCCGGGGAGCTGTTTTTT. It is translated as CASESSGSISGELFF. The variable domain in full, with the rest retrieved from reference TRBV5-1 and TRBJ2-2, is KAGVTQTPRYLIKTRGQQVTLSCSPISGHRSVSWYQQTPGQGLQFLFEYFSETQRNKGNFPGRFSGRQFSNSRSEMNVSTLELGDSALYLCASESSGSISGELFFGEGSRLTVL.

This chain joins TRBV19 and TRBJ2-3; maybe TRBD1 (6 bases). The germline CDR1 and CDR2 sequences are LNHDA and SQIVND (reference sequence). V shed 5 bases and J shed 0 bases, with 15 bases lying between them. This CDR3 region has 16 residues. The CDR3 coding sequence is TGTGCCAGTAGTGATTCATACAGGGAAAGCACAGATACGCAGTATTTT. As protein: CASSDSYRESTDTQYF.

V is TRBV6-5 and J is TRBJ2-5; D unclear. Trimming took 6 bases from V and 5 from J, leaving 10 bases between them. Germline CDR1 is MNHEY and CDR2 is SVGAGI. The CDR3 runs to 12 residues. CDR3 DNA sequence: TGTGCCAGCAGCCGCCCACAGGAGACCCAGTACTTC. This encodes CASSRPQETQYF.

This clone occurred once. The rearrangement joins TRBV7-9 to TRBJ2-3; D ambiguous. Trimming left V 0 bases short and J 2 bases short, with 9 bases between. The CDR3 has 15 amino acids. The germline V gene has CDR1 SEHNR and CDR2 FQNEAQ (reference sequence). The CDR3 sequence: CASSLALGDTDTQYF. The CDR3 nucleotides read TGTGCCAGCAGCTTAGCGCTCGGAGACACAGATACGCAGTATTTT.

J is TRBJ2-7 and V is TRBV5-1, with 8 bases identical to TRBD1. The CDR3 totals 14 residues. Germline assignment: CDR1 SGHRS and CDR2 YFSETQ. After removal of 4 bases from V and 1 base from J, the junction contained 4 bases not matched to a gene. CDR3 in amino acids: CASSTRQGSYEQYF. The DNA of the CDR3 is TGCGCCAGCAGCACGCGACAGGGGTCCTACGAGCAGTACTTC.

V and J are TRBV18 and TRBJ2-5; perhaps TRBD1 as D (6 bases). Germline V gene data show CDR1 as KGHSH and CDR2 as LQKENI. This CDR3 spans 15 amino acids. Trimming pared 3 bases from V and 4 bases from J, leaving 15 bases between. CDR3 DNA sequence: TGTGCCAGCTCACCGATTAACAGGGATGGAGAGACCCAGTACTTC. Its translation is CASSPINRDGETQYF.

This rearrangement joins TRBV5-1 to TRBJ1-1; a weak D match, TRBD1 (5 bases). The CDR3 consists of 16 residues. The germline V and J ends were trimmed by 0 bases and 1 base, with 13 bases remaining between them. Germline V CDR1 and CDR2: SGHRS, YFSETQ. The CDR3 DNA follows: TGCGCCAGCAGCTTGGGTCTGGGGACTCCGAACACTGAAGCTTTCTTT. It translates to CASSLGLGTPNTEAFF.

DNA of the CDR3: TGTGCCAGCAGTTACGGCCCAGAGGGTGAAGCTTTCTTT. Translating it yields CASSYGPEGEAFF. The genes are TRBV6-5 and TRBJ1-1; D gene unclear. The CDR3 consists of 13 residues. CDR1 is MNHEY, CDR2 SVGAGI, per germline. The ends were cut back, 2 bases at V and 7 bases at J, with 11 bases in the middle.

DNA of the CDR3: TGTGCCAGTAGTATGGGCACCCGCACCGGGGAGCTGTTTTTT. Translation: CASSMGTRTGELFF. This sequence joins TRBV19 and TRBJ2-2, with D hard to call. Germline CDR1 reads LNHDA; CDR2 reads SQIVND (reference sequence). CDR3 length: 14 residues. V lost 3 bases and J lost 4, with 9 bases in between.

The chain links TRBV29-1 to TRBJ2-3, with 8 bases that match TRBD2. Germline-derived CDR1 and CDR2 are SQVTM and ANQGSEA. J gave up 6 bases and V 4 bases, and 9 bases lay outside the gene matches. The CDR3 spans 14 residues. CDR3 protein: CSVGPRAGADTQYF. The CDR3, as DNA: TGCAGCGTTGGCCCTAGAGCGGGAGCGGATACGCAGTATTTT.

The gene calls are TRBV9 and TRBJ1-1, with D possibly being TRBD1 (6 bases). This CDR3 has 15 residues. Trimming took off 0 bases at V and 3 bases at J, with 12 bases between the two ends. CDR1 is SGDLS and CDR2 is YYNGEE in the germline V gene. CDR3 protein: CASSVEGELDTEAFF. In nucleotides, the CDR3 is TGTGCCAGCAGCGTAGAGGGGGAGTTGGACACTGAAGCTTTCTTT.

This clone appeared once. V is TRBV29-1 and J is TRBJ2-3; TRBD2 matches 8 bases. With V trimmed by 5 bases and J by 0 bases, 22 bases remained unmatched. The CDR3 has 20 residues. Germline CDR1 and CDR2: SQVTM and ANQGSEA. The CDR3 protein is CSVIGGRRLSSGTSTDTQYF. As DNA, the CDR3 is TGCAGCGTTATCGGCGGGAGGCGCCTAAGTTCAGGGACCAGCACAGATACGCAGTATTTT.

CDR3 region: CASLNGLSYEQYF. For the CDR3, the DNA is TGTGCCAGCCTTAATGGACTGTCCTACGAGCAGTACTTC. The V call is TRBV28, the J call TRBJ2-7, with D perhaps matching TRBD2 (5 bases). Germline loops: CDR1 MDHEN, CDR2 SYDVKM. The CDR3 covers 13 residues. Trimming pared 8 bases from V and 1 base from J, leaving 12 bases between.

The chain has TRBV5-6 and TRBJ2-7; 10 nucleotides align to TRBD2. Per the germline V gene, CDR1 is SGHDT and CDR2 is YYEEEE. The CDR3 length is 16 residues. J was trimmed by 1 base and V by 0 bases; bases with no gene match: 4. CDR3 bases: TGTGCCAGCAGCTTGGGACGGACTAGCGGTTCCTACGAGCAGTACTTC. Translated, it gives CASSLGRTSGSYEQYF.

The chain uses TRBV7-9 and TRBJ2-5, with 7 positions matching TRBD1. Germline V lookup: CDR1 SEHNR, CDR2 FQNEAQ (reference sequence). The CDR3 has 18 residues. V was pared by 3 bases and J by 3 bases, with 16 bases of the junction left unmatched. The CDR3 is CASSFPSTGIGWEETQYF. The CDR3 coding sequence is TGTGCCAGCAGCTTTCCTTCGACAGGGATCGGGTGGGAAGAGACCCAGTACTTC.

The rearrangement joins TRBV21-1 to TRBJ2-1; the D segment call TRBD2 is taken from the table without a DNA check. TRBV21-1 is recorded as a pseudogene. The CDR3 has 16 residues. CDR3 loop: CASSKSPLLSYNEQFF. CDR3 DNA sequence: TGTGCCAGCAGCAAGAGCCCTCTCCTCTCCTACAATGAGCAGTTCTTC.

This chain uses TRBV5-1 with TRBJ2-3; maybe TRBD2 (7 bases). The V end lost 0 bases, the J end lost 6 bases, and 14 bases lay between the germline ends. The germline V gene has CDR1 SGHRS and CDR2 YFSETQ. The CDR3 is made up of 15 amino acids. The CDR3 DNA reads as TGCGCCAGCAGCTTGGCCAATGGGAGGGGGGATACGCAGTATTTT. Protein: CASSLANGRGDTQYF. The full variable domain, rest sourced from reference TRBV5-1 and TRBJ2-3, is KAGVTQTPRYLIKTRGQQVTLSCSPISGHRSVSWYQQTPGQGLQFLFEYFSETQRNKGNFPGRFSGRQFSNSRSEMNVSTLELGDSALYLCASSLANGRGDTQYFGPGTRLTVL.

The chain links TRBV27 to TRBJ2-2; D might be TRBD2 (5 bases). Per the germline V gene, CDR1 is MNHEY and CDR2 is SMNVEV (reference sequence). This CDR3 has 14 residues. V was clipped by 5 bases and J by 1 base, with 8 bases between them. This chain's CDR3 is CASSLTRNTGELFF. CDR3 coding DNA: TGTGCCAGCAGTCTAACTAGGAACACCGGGGAGCTGTTTTTT.

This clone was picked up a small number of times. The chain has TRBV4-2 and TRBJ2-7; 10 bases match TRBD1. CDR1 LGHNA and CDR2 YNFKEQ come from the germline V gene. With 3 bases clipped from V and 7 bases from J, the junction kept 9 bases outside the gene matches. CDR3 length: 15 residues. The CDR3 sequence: CASSQMGQGITEQYF. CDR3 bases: TGTGCCAGCAGCCAGATGGGACAGGGGATTACGGAGCAGTACTTC.

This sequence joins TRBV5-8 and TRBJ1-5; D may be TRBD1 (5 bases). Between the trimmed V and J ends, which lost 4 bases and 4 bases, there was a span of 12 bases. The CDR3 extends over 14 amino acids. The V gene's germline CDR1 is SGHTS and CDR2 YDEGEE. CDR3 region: CASSPRQRNQPQHF. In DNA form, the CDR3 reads TGTGCCAGCAGCCCCCGACAGAGAAATCAGCCCCAGCATTTT.

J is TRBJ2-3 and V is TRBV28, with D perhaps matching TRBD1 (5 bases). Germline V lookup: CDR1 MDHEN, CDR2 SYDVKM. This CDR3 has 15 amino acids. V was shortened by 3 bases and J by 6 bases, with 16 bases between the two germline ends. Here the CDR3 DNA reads TGTGCCAGCAGTTTCCCAGGGCTTGTGGGCGATACGCAGTATTTT. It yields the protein CASSFPGLVGDTQYF.

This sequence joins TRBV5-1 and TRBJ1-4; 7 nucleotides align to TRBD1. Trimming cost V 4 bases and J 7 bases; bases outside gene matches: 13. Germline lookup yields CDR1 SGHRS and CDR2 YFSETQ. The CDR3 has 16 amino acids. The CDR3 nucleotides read TGCGCCAGCAGCGGTCCCGGGACAGCCGTAGGTGAAAAACTGTTTTTT. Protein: CASSGPGTAVGEKLFF. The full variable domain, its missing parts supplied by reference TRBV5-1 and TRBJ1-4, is KAGVTQTPRYLIKTRGQQVTLSCSPISGHRSVSWYQQTPGQGLQFLFEYFSETQRNKGNFPGRFSGRQFSNSRSEMNVSTLELGDSALYLCASSGPGTAVGEKLFFGSGTQLSVL.

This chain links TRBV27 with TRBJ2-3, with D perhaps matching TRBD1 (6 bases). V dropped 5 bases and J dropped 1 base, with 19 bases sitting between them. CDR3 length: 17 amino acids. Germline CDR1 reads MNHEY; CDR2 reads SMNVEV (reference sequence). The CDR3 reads CASSPPTEHRGTDTQYF. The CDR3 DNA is TGTGCCAGCAGTCCCCCCACGGAACACAGGGGCACAGATACGCAGTATTTT.

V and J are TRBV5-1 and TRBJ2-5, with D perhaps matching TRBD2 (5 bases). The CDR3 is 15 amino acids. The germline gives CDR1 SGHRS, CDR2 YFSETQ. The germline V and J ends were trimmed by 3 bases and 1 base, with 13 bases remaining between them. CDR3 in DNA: TGCGCCAGCAGCTCCGGACTTTCCCCCCAAGAGACCCAGTACTTC. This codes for CASSSGLSPQETQYF.